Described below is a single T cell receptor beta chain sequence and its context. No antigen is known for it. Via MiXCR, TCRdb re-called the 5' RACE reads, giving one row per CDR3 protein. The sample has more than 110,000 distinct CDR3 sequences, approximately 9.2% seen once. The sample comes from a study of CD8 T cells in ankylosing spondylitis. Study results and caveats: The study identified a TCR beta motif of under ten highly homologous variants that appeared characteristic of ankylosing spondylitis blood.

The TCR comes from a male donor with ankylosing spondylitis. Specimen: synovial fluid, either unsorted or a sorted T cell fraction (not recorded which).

This chain's CDR3 is CASSANRAITEAFF. CDR3 coding DNA: TGTGCCAGCAGCGCCAACAGGGCTATCACTGAAGCTTTCTTT. The chain joins TRBV9 to TRBJ1-1, with D perhaps matching TRBD1 (6 bases). The CDR3 sequence is 14 residues long. Trimming took off 3 bases at V and 4 bases at J, with 13 bases between the two ends. CDR1 is SGDLS and CDR2 is YYNGEE in the germline V gene.